This T cell receptor beta chain is drawn from a study of CD8 T cells in ankylosing spondylitis. Study conclusions and caveats: What seemed typical of ankylosing spondylitis blood was a TCR beta motif built from eight highly homologous variants.

About this clonotype: Its antigen is unknown.

TCRdb analysed the 5' RACE reads with MiXCR anew, one entry per CDR3 protein. The sample gives hundreds of thousands of distinct CDR3 sequences, about an eighth of which show up once; roughly 0.51% is in the top ten. The V and J ends lost 2 bases and 6 bases respectively, with 7 bases between them. Germline V gene sequence: CDR1 SGDLS, CDR2 YYNGEE. The CDR3 spans 12 residues. Source material: blood, either unsorted or a sorted T cell fraction (not recorded which). The chain employs TRBV9 and TRBJ2-3; no firm D call. This TCR came from a male donor with ankylosing spondylitis. The CDR3, as DNA: TGTGCCAGCAGCGTCCAGTTGGATACGCAGTATTTT. This sequence encodes CASSVQLDTQYF.